This passage covers 10 T cell receptor beta chains from one sample sequenced in a study of Tregs in tolerant kidney transplant recipients. This table comes from immunoSEQ multiplex PCR, and its TCRdb copy is limited to in-frame clones, with some not included. The table includes tens of thousands of clones, under 95% detected once. Related graft donors supplied nonmyeloablative bone marrow transplants, and mixed chimerism was transient. The sample consisted of CD4+ T cells from blood (PBMCs), taken 12 months after the transplant. These TCRs come from a human patient who received a combined kidney and bone marrow transplant. Some T cells may trace back to the graft donor.

The chain combines TRBV27 with TRBJ2-6; tentatively, D is TRBD2 (6 bases). The CDR3 has 17 amino acids. Germline CDR1 and CDR2: MNHEY and SMNVEV (reference sequence). V lost 1 base to trimming and J lost 1 base, with 11 bases between them. The CDR3 reads CASSLWGELSGANVLTF. For the CDR3, the DNA is TGTGCCAGCAGTTTATGGGGGGAACTGTCTGGGGCCAACGTCCTGACTTTC.

The genes are TRBV4-1 and TRBJ2-4; tentatively, D is TRBD2 (5 bases). Germline V CDR1 and CDR2: MGHRA, YSYEKL. The CDR3 has 17 residues. The V and J ends lost 1 base and 0 bases respectively, with 13 bases between them. The CDR3 reads CASSQGVGILAKNIQYF. The CDR3 DNA follows: TGCGCCAGCAGCCAAGGAGTCGGGATACTAGCCAAAAACATTCAGTACTTC.

The chain employs TRBV7-2 and TRBJ2-5, with 7 bases aligning to TRBD2. The CDR3 consists of 14 residues. CDR1 is SGHTA and CDR2 is FQGNSA in the germline V gene. V lost 2 bases to trimming and J lost 2 bases; unmatched junction nucleotides: 2. For the CDR3, the DNA is TGTGCCAGCAGCTTACAAGCGGGGCAAGAGACCCAGTACTTC. This encodes CASSLQAGQETQYF.

The chain recombines TRBV18 with TRBJ2-1, with 7 nucleotides matching TRBD2. Germline V gene data show CDR1 as KGHSH and CDR2 as LQKENI. The CDR3 runs 13 residues. With V trimmed by 0 bases and J by 8 bases, 1 base remained unmatched. CDR3 in amino acids: CASSPPTSYEQFF. The CDR3 nucleotides are TGTGCCAGCTCACCACCGACTAGCTATGAGCAGTTCTTC. Supplemented by reference TRBV18 and TRBJ2-1, the full variable domain reads NAGVMQNPRHLVRRRGQEARLRCSPMKGHSHVYWYRQLPEEGLKFMVYLQKENIIDESGMPKERFSAEFPKEGPSILRIQQVVRGDSAAYFCASSPPTSYEQFFGPGTRLTVL.

The genes are TRBV7-9 and TRBJ2-7; 10 nucleotides match TRBD2. From germline, CDR1 is SEHNR and CDR2 FQNEAQ (reference sequence). The CDR3 has 19 residues. V gave up 1 base and J gave up 0 bases; unmatched junction bases: 12. The CDR3 DNA reads as TGTGCCAGCAGCTTAGTAAAGGGCCTAGCGGGAGCGTTCTCCTACGAGCAGTACTTC. Amino acids: CASSLVKGLAGAFSYEQYF.

V and J are TRBV5-4 and TRBJ1-5; TRBD1 agrees at 7 bases. Per germline, CDR1 SGHNT and CDR2 YYREEE (reference sequence). There are 15 residues in the CDR3. V shed 9 bases, J shed 2 bases, and the junction held 11 bases outside the gene matches. The CDR3 spells CAIGVDRVRNQPQHF. For the CDR3, the DNA is TGTGCCATTGGGGTCGACAGGGTTCGCAATCAGCCCCAGCATTTT.

V gene TRBV11-3 combines with J gene TRBJ1-2; 7 nucleotides match TRBD1. Trimming took 5 bases from V and 3 from J; bases not matched to a gene: 12. The CDR3 is 16 residues long. The germline CDR1 and CDR2 sequences are SGHNT and YENEEA. The CDR3 spells CASSMGQLMGDYGYTF. CDR3 coding DNA: TGTGCCAGCAGCATGGGACAGTTAATGGGGGACTATGGCTACACCTTC.

The chain joins TRBV7-8 to TRBJ1-2, with no clear D. Trimming removed 5 bases from V and 4 bases from J, with 11 bases in between. CDR1 is SGHVS and CDR2 is FQNEAQ in the germline V gene. The CDR3 runs to 13 residues. CDR3 protein: CASSPGESYGYTF. CDR3 nucleotides: TGTGCCAGCAGCCCTGGGGAGAGCTATGGCTACACCTTC.

This sequence joins TRBV19 and TRBJ2-3; D is unresolved. V gave up 4 bases and J gave up 4 bases, with 9 bases separating them. This CDR3 has 13 residues. The germline gives CDR1 LNHDA, CDR2 SQIVND (reference sequence). The chain's CDR3 is CASSTQVPDTQYF. For the CDR3, the DNA is TGTGCCAGTAGTACGCAGGTCCCAGATACGCAGTATTTT.

The chain combines TRBV19 with TRBJ2-4, with 8 bases identical to TRBD1. CDR1 and CDR2 (germline): LNHDA, SQIVND (reference sequence). Germline trimming cut 4 bases from V and 10 bases from J; bases unmatched to any gene: 3. The length of the CDR3 is 12 residues. The CDR3 region is CASSKYRGIQYF. The CDR3 bases are TGTGCCAGTAGTAAGTACAGGGGGATTCAGTACTTC.